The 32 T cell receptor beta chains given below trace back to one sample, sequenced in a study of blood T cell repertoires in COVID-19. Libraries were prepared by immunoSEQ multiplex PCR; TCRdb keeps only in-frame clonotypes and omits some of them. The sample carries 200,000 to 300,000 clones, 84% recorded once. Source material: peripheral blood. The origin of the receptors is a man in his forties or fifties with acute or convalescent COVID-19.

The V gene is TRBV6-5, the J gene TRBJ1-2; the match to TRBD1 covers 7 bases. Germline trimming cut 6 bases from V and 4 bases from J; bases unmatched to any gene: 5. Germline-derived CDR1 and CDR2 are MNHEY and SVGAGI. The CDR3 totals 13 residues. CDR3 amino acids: CASRNRGGYGYTF. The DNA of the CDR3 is TGTGCCAGCAGGAACAGGGGTGGCTATGGCTACACCTTC.

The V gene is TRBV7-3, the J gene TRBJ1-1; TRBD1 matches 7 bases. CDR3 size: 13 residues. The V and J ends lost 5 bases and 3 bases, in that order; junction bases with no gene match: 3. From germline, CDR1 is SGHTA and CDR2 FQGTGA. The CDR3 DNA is TGTGCCAGCAGCCCTACAGGGGACACTGAAGCTTTCTTT. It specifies CASSPTGDTEAFF.

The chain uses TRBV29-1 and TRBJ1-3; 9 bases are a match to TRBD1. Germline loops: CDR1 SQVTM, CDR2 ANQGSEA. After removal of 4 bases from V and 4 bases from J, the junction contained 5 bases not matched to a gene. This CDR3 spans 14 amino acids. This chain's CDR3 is CSVASGTGGNTIYF. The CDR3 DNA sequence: TGCAGCGTTGCTTCCGGGACAGGGGGAAACACCATATATTTT.

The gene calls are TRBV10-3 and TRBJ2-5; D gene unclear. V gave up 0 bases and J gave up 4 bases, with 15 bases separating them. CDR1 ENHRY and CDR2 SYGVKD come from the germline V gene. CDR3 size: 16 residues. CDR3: CAISESAPSGGETQYF. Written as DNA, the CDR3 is TGTGCCATCAGTGAGTCCGCACCCTCGGGTGGAGAGACCCAGTACTTC.

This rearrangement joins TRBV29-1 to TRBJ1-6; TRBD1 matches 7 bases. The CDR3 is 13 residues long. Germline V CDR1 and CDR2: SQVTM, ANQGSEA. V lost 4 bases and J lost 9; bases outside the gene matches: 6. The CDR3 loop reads CSVADRVSSPLHF. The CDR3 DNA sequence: TGCAGCGTTGCTGACAGGGTCTCTTCACCCCTCCACTTT.

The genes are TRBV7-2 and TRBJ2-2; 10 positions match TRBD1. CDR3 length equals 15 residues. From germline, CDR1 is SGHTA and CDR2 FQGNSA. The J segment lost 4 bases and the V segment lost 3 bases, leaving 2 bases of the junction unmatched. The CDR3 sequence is CASSFRTGGTGELFF. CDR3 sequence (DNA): TGTGCCAGCAGCTTTAGGACAGGGGGCACCGGGGAGCTGTTTTTT. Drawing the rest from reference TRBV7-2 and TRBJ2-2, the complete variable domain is GAGVSQSPSNKVTEKGKDVELRCDPISGHTALYWYRQSLGQGLEFLIYFQGNSAPDKSGLPSDRFSAERTGGSVSTLTIQRTQQEDSAVYLCASSFRTGGTGELFFGEGSRLTVL.

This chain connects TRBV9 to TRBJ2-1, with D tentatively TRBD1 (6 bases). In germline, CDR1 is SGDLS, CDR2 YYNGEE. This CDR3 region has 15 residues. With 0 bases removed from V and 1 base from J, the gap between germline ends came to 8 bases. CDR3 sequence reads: CASSVEGESYNEQFF. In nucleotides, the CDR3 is TGTGCCAGCAGCGTAGAGGGGGAGTCCTACAATGAGCAGTTCTTC.

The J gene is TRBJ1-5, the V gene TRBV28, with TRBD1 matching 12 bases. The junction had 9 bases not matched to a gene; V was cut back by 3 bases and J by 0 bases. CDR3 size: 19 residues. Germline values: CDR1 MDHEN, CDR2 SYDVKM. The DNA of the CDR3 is TGTGCCAGCAGTTTGGGACAGGGGGCACCTCCGTATAGCAATCAGCCCCAGCATTTT. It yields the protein CASSLGQGAPPYSNQPQHF.

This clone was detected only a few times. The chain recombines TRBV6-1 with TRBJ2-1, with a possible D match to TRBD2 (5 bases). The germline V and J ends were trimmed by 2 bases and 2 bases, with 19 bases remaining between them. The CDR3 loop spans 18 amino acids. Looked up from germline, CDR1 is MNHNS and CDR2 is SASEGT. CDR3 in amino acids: CASSETGGFRGAYNEQFF. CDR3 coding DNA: TGTGCCAGCAGTGAAACGGGCGGTTTTCGGGGAGCCTACAATGAGCAGTTCTTC.

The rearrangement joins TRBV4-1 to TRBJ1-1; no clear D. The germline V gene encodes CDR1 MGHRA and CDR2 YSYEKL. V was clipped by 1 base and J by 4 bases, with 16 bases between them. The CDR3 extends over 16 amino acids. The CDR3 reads CASSQGPLRGGTEAFF. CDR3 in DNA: TGCGCCAGCAGCCAAGGTCCTCTACGGGGTGGCACTGAAGCTTTCTTT.

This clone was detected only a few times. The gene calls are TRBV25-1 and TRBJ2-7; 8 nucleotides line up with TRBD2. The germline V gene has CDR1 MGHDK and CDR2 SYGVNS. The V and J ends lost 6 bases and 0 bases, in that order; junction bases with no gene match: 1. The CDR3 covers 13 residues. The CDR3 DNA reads TGTGCCAGCAGACGGGAGGGCTCCTACGAGCAGTACTTC. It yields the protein CASRREGSYEQYF.

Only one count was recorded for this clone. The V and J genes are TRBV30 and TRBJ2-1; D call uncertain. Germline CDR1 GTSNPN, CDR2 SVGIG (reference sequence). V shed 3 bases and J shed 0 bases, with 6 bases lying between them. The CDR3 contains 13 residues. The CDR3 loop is CAWRSTSYNEQFF. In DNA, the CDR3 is TGTGCCTGGAGATCTACCTCCTACAATGAGCAGTTCTTC.

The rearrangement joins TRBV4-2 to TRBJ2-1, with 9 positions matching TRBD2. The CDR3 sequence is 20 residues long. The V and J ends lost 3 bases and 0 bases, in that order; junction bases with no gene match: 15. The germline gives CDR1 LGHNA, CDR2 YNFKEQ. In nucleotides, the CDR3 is TGTGCCAGCAGCCAGATACTAGGAGCTAATAGCGGGAGCTCCTACAATGAGCAGTTCTTC. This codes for CASSQILGANSGSSYNEQFF.

The CDR3 bases are TGCGCCAGCAGCTACGGGGTTAGGGGCACAGATACGCAGTATTTT. It specifies CASSYGVRGTDTQYF. The chain joins TRBV4-1 to TRBJ2-3, with TRBD2 as a possible D gene (5 bases). The V gene's germline CDR1 is MGHRA and CDR2 YSYEKL. CDR3 length: 15 residues. V gave up 5 bases and J gave up 1 base, with 13 bases separating them.

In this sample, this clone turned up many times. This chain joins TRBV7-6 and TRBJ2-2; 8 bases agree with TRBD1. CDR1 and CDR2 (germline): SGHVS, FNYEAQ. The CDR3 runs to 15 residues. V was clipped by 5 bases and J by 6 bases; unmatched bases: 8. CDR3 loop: CASSRDGRGPGELFF. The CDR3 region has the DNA TGTGCCAGCAGCCGAGACGGCAGGGGGCCCGGGGAGCTGTTTTTT.

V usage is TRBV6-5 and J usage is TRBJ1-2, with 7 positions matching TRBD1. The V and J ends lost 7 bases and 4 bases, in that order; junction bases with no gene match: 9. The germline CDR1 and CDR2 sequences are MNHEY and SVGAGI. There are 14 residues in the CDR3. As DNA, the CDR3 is TGTGCCAGCACCGCAGGGGGTGAGGGCTATGGCTACACCTTC. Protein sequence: CASTAGGEGYGYTF.

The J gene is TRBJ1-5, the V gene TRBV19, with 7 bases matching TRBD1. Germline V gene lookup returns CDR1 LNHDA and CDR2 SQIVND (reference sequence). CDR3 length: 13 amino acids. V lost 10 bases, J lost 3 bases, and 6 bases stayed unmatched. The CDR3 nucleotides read TGTGCCATCGGCAGGGGGGACAATCAGCCCCAGCATTTT. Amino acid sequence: CAIGRGDNQPQHF.

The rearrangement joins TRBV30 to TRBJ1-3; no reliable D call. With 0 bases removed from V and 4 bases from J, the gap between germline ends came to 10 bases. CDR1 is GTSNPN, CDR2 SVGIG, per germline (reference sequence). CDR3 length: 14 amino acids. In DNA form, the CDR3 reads TGTGCCTGGAGTGTTGGGTCGGAGGGAAACACCATATATTTT. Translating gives CAWSVGSEGNTIYF.

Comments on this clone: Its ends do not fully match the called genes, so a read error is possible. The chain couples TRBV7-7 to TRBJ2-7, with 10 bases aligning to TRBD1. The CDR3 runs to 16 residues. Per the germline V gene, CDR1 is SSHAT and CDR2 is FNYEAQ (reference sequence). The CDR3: CASSPGGTGANYEQYF. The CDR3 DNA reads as TGTGCTAGCAGTCCGGGGGGGACAGGGGCTAACTACGAGCAGTACTTC.

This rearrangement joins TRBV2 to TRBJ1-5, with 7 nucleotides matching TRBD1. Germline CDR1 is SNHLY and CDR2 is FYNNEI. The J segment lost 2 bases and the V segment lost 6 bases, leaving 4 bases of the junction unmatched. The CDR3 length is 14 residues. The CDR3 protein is CASRDDRGNQPQHF. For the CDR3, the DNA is TGTGCCAGCAGAGACGACAGGGGCAATCAGCCCCAGCATTTT.

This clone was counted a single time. CDR3 coding DNA: TGTGCCTGGAGCGGGGACAGCGTAAAATCACCCCTCCACTTT. Protein: CAWSGDSVKSPLHF. The V and J genes are TRBV30 and TRBJ1-6; TRBD1 matches at 7 bases. From germline, CDR1 is GTSNPN and CDR2 SVGIG (reference sequence). This CDR3 has 14 residues. V dropped 3 bases and J dropped 10; count of bases not matched to a gene: 9.

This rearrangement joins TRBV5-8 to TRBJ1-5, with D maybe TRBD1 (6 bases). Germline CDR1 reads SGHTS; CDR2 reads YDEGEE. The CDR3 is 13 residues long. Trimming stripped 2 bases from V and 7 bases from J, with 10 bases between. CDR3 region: CASSFDRHQPQHF. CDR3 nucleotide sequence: TGTGCCAGCAGCTTCGACAGGCACCAGCCCCAGCATTTT. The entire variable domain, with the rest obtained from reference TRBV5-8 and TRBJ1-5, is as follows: EAGVTQSPTHLIKTRGQQATLRCSPISGHTSVYWYQQALGLGLQFLLWYDEGEERNRGNFPPRFSGRQFPNYSSELNVNALELEDSALYLCASSFDRHQPQHFGDGTRLSIL.

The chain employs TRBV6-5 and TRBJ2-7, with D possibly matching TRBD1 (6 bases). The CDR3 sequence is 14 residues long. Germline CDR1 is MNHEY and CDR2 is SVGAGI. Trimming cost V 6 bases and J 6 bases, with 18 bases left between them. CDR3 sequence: CASSRSDSGSEQYF. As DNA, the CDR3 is TGTGCCAGCAGCCGGTCGGACAGTGGAAGCGAGCAGTACTTC.

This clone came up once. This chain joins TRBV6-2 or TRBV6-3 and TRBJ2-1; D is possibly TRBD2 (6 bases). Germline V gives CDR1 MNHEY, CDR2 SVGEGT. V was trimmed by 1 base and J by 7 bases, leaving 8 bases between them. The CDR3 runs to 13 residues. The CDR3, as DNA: TGTGCCAGCAGTTACTGGAGCGGGAATGAGCAGTTCTTC. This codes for CASSYWSGNEQFF.

CDR3 region: CASHSGSGTDTQYF. CDR3 DNA sequence: TGTGCCAGCCATAGCGGCTCAGGCACAGATACGCAGTATTTT. The rearrangement uses TRBV7-3 and TRBJ2-3; D might be TRBD2 (6 bases). Looked up from germline, CDR1 is SGHTA and CDR2 is FQGTGA. The V end lost 8 bases, the J end lost 1 base, and 13 bases lay between the germline ends. CDR3 size: 14 residues.

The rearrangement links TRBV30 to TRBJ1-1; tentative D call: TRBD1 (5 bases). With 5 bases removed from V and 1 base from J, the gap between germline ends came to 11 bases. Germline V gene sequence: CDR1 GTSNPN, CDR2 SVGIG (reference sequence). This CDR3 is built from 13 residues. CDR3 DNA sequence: TGTGCCTGGGAGAGGACAAAGAACACTGAAGCTTTCTTT. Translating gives CAWERTKNTEAFF.

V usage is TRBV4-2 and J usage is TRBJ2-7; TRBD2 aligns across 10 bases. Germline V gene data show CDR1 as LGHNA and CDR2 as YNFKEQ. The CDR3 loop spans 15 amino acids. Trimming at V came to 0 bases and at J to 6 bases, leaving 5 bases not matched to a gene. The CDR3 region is CASSQEASGRSEQYF. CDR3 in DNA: TGTGCCAGCAGCCAAGAGGCTAGCGGGAGATCCGAGCAGTACTTC.

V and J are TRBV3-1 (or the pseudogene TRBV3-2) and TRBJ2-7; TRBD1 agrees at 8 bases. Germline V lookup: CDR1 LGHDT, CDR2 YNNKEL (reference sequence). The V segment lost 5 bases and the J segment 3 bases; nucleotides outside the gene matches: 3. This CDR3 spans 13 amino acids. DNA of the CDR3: TGTGCCAGCAGCAGGGACAGGTACTACGAGCAGTACTTC. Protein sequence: CASSRDRYYEQYF.

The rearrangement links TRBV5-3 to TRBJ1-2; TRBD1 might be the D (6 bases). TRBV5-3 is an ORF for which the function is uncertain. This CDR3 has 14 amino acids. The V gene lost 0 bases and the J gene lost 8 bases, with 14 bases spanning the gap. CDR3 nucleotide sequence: TGTGCCAGAAGCTTGGGACAGGCTCGTCGGGGCTACACCTTC. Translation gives CARSLGQARRGYTF.

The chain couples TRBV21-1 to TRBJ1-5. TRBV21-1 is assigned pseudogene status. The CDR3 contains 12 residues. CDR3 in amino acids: CASSSTRQPQHF. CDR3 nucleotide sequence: TGTGCCAGCAGCTCTACCCGCCAGCCCCAGCATTTT.

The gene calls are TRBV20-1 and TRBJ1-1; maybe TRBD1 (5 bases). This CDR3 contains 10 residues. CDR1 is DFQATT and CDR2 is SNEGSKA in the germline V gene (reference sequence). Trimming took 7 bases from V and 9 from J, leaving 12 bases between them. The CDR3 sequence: CSVGREKAFF. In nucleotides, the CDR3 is TGCAGTGTTGGCAGGGAAAAAGCTTTCTTT.

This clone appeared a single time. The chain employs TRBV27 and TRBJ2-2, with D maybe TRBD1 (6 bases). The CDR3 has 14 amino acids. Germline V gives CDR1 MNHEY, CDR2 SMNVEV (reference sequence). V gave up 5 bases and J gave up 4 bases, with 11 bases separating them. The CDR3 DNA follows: TGTGCCAGCAGTCCCCGACAGGTCACCGGGGAGCTGTTTTTT. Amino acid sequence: CASSPRQVTGELFF.